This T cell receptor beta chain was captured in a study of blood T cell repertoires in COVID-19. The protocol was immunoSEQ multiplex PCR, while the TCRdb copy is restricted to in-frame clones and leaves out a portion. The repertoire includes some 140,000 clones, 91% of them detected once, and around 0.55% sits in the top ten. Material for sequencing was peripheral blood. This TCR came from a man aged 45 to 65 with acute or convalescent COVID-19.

The CDR3 reads CASSYSGQFNEKLFF. DNA of the CDR3: TGTGCCAGCAGTTACTCGGGACAGTTTAATGAAAAACTGTTTTTT. The gene calls are TRBV6-5 and TRBJ1-4, with 7 bases aligning to TRBD1. The V gene end was trimmed by 0 bases and the J gene end by 4 bases; junction bases not matched to a gene: 2. CDR3 length: 15 residues. Germline V CDR1 and CDR2: MNHEY, SVGAGI.